The 21 T cell receptor beta chains in this list originate from one sample, sequenced in a study of regulatory T cells in long-lasting Graves disease. Specified time point: newly diagnosed GD, antithyroid drugs for less than 3 months. PBMC-extracted RNA yielded the TCR library. Building the TCR beta libraries relied on iRepertoire HTBI primers, and CDR3 regions underwent Arm-PCR. Using its own MiXCR run on the multiplex PCR reads, TCRdb lists one record per CDR3 protein. The sample includes a few hundred thousand distinct CDR3 sequences, under 20% of them seen just once. Another study also made use of these data, one on T cells in Graves' hyperthyroidism and ophthalmopathy.

The input for sequencing was peripheral blood mononuclear cells (PBMCs), taken at new diagnosis, from a patient treated with antithyroid drugs. The receptor set was obtained from a woman younger than 35 with Graves disease.

This clonotype was counted ten times or more. V usage is TRBV29-1 and J usage is TRBJ2-5, with 8 bases that match TRBD1. The V and J ends lost 1 base and 5 bases, in that order; junction bases with no gene match: 9. This CDR3 has 15 amino acids. Germline lookup yields CDR1 SQVTM and CDR2 ANQGSEA. The CDR3 is CSVEGGTGAWETQYF. In DNA, the CDR3 is TGCAGCGTTGAAGGGGGGACAGGAGCCTGGGAGACCCAGTACTTC.

There are many counts of this clonotype. The chain couples TRBV28 to TRBJ1-1; no firm D call. This CDR3 has 10 amino acids. Germline V lookup: CDR1 MDHEN, CDR2 SYDVKM. V lost 10 bases to trimming and J lost 6 bases, with 9 bases between them. This CDR3 is CATGYPEAFF. CDR3 DNA: TGTGCCACCGGCTATCCTGAAGCTTTCTTT.

The chain is built from TRBV6-2 or TRBV6-3 and TRBJ1-3, with 8 bases identical to TRBD1. The CDR3 is made up of 14 amino acids. In germline, CDR1 is MNHEY, CDR2 SVGEGT. V gave up 5 bases and J gave up 4 bases; unmatched junction bases: 4. The CDR3 DNA follows: TGTGCCAGCAGTCAGGGGGCACCCGGAAACACCATATATTTT. Its translation: CASSQGAPGNTIYF.

This clonotype was counted many times. The chain links TRBV6-2 or TRBV6-3 to TRBJ1-2; no reliable D call. Looked up from germline, CDR1 is MNHEY and CDR2 is SVGEGT. The CDR3 contains 18 residues. Trimming took 10 bases from V and 1 from J, leaving 28 bases between them. Here the CDR3 reads CATLFHPMPSSLNYGYTF. The CDR3, as DNA: TGTGCCACCCTCTTCCATCCCATGCCGTCCTCACTTAACTATGGCTACACCTTC.

V gene TRBV9 combines with J gene TRBJ1-6, with a tentative D call TRBD1 (5 bases). The CDR3 has 15 amino acids. The germline gives CDR1 SGDLS, CDR2 YYNGEE. Trimming took 3 bases from V and 8 from J, leaving 15 bases between them. The CDR3 here is CASSDRVGGDSPLHF. For the CDR3, the DNA is TGTGCCAGCAGCGATCGGGTCGGAGGGGATTCACCCCTCCACTTT.

This clonotype was picked up many times. The chain recombines TRBV6-1 with TRBJ2-1, with 9 bases matching TRBD1. This CDR3 comprises 17 residues. V gave up 6 bases and J gave up 0 bases; unmatched junction bases: 9. Germline CDR1 is MNHNS and CDR2 is SASEGT. DNA of the CDR3: TGTGCCAGCAGGCGGGGACAGGGAAGGAGCTCCTACAATGAGCAGTTCTTC. Translation: CASRRGQGRSSYNEQFF.

This clonotype showed up many times. The chain uses TRBV11-2 and TRBJ1-5; D might be TRBD1 (6 bases). Deletions cut 2 bases from V and 1 base from J, with 9 bases between. There are 15 residues in the CDR3. The germline V gene encodes CDR1 SGHAT and CDR2 FQNNGV. The CDR3 nucleotides are TGTGCCAGCAGCTTAATGGGGGCAAGCAATCAGCCCCAGCATTTT. Translating it yields CASSLMGASNQPQHF. The whole variable domain, filled in from reference TRBV11-2 and TRBJ1-5, reads EAGVAQSPRYKIIEKRQSVAFWCNPISGHATLYWYQQILGQGPKLLIQFQNNGVVDDSQLPKDRFSAERLKGVDSTLKIQPAKLEDSAVYLCASSLMGASNQPQHFGDGTRLSIL.

This clonotype was seen repeatedly, ten times or more. This chain joins TRBV18 and TRBJ2-6, with D tentatively TRBD1 (6 bases). The CDR3 totals 15 residues. CDR1 and CDR2 (germline): KGHSH, LQKENI. The ends were cut back, 5 bases at V and 0 bases at J, with 8 bases in the middle. CDR3 amino acids: CASSGQLSGANVLTF. In DNA, the CDR3 is TGTGCCAGCTCAGGACAGCTCTCTGGGGCCAACGTCCTGACTTTC.

V gene TRBV10-3 combines with J gene TRBJ1-4, with TRBD1 matching over 8 bases. The V and J ends lost 9 bases and 5 bases, in that order; junction bases with no gene match: 5. Germline V gene data show CDR1 as ENHRY and CDR2 as SYGVKD. This CDR3 comprises 13 residues. DNA of the CDR3: TGTGCCATTCAGGGGGCCGACAATGAAAAACTGTTTTTT. Its protein product is CAIQGADNEKLFF.

This clonotype was counted ten times or more. J is TRBJ1-1 and V is TRBV11-1; 7 bases are a match to TRBD1. CDR1 SGHAT and CDR2 FQDESV come from the germline V gene (reference sequence). V was pared by 3 bases and J by 1 base, with 5 bases of the junction left unmatched. The CDR3 covers 15 residues. CDR3 sequence reads: CASSFLGQSNTEAFF. CDR3 bases: TGTGCCAGCAGCTTTCTGGGACAGTCGAACACTGAAGCTTTCTTT.

The sample holds many counts of this clonotype. The chain recombines TRBV11-2 with TRBJ1-2, with unresolved D. Germline V gene lookup returns CDR1 SGHAT and CDR2 FQNNGV. This CDR3 region has 16 residues. Between the trimmed V and J ends, which lost 4 bases and 7 bases, there was a span of 22 bases. The CDR3: CASSSAKRGIFPGYTF. The CDR3 nucleotides are TGTGCCAGCAGCTCCGCGAAGAGAGGGATCTTCCCTGGCTACACCTTC.

The gene calls are TRBV19 and TRBJ1-5; D call uncertain. V lost 1 base to trimming and J lost 11 bases, with 9 bases between them. CDR3 length equals 12 residues. Germline values: CDR1 LNHDA, CDR2 SQIVND (reference sequence). The CDR3: CASSIGQEAQHF. The CDR3 bases are TGTGCCAGTAGTATAGGTCAGGAAGCCCAGCATTTT.

J is TRBJ1-1 and V is TRBV18; D unclear. Germline CDR1 is KGHSH and CDR2 is LQKENI. This CDR3 contains 14 residues. Trimming pared 3 bases from V and 2 bases from J, leaving 10 bases between. CDR3 sequence (DNA): TGTGCCAGCTCACCGGCGGGCGTAAACACTGAAGCTTTCTTT. This sequence encodes CASSPAGVNTEAFF.

The chain is built from TRBV6-1 and TRBJ1-4, with D possibly matching TRBD1 (5 bases). This CDR3 region has 17 residues. Germline V gene lookup returns CDR1 MNHNS and CDR2 SASEGT. V lost 6 bases and J lost 5, with 22 bases in between. The CDR3 region has the DNA TGTGCCAGCAGCAAACGGGGCGGTTTGCCTCCGAATGAAAAACTGTTTTTT. Residues: CASSKRGGLPPNEKLFF.

On this clonotype: This sequence may be a read error, since a much larger clone differs from it by one base. V usage is TRBV5-1 and J usage is TRBJ1-2; no firm D call. Trimming took off 0 bases at V and 4 bases at J, with 13 bases between the two ends. This CDR3 spans 15 amino acids. Germline CDR1 is SGHRS and CDR2 is YFSETQ. The CDR3 loop is CASSLDRPLGYGYTF. The CDR3 nucleotides are TGCGCCAGCAGCTTGGATCGTCCCCTGGGCTATGGCTACACCTTC.

This chain links TRBV5-1 with TRBJ2-1, with TRBD2 identical over 13 bases. This CDR3 comprises 16 residues. Looked up from germline, CDR1 is SGHRS and CDR2 is YFSETQ. The trim removed 3 bases at V and 3 bases at J, leaving 3 bases unmatched. The CDR3 bases are TGCGCCAGCAGCTGGACTAGCGGGAGATACTACAATGAGCAGTTCTTC. Its translation is CASSWTSGRYYNEQFF.

The gene calls are TRBV9 and TRBJ2-1; 10 bases are a match to TRBD1. Germline V CDR1 and CDR2: SGDLS, YYNGEE. The trim removed 3 bases at V and 5 bases at J, leaving 8 bases unmatched. This CDR3 is 16 amino acids long. The CDR3 DNA sequence: TGTGCCAGCAGCGCCCCAACCGGGACAGGGGACAATGAGCAGTTCTTC. It translates to CASSAPTGTGDNEQFF.

This chain connects TRBV5-1 to TRBJ2-1; 13 nucleotides line up with TRBD2. The germline gives CDR1 SGHRS, CDR2 YFSETQ. The CDR3 is 17 residues long. J gave up 5 bases and V 4 bases, and 9 bases lay outside the gene matches. The CDR3 region has the DNA TGCGCCAGCAGCACACTAGCGGGGGGGGCAGTAGACAATGAGCAGTTCTTC. This sequence encodes CASSTLAGGAVDNEQFF.

This clonotype was detected many times. CDR3 sequence: CASSIMARRQNNQPQHF. CDR3 bases: TGTGCCAGTAGTATAATGGCCCGCCGACAGAACAATCAGCCCCAGCATTTT. The V and J genes are TRBV19 and TRBJ1-5; D possibly corresponds to TRBD1 (5 bases). The CDR3 has 17 residues. V was clipped by 2 bases and J by 3 bases, with 17 bases between them. Germline loops: CDR1 LNHDA, CDR2 SQIVND (reference sequence). The whole variable domain, filled in from reference TRBV19 and TRBJ1-5, reads DGGITQSPKYLFRKEGQNVTLSCEQNLNHDAMYWYRQDPGQGLRLIYYSQIVNDFQKGDIAEGYSVSREKKESFPLTVTSAQKNPTAFYLCASSIMARRQNNQPQHFGDGTRLSIL.

This clonotype was seen ten or more times. V gene TRBV28 combines with J gene TRBJ2-1; possible D gene TRBD2, 7 bases. Trimming took 3 bases from V and 3 from J, leaving 15 bases between them. This CDR3 spans 16 amino acids. The germline V gene encodes CDR1 MDHEN and CDR2 SYDVKM. This CDR3 reads CASSFRGGAGYNEQFF. The CDR3, as DNA: TGTGCCAGCAGTTTTAGGGGGGGGGCAGGCTACAATGAGCAGTTCTTC.

On this clonotype: A much larger clone differs from this one at a single base, so this may be a read error. This chain uses TRBV20-1 with TRBJ2-1; D might be TRBD2 (6 bases). CDR1 and CDR2 from the germline V gene are DFQATT and SNEGSKA (reference sequence). CDR3 length: 14 residues. The CDR3 DNA sequence: TGCTCTCGGCAACGACTAGTGGGGGTTAATGAGCAGTTCTTC. It encodes CSRQRLVGVNEQFF.